These T cell receptor beta chains were read from a single sample in a study of T cell responses to AZD1222 COVID-19 vaccine. TCRdb's table, derived via immunoSEQ multiplex PCR, lists solely in-frame clones and lacks some. This sample has tens of thousands of clones, with approximately 90% found just once. The specimen was peripheral blood, collected 28 days after the second AZD1222 dose. The receptors derive from an adult who received the AZD1222 COVID-19 vaccine. Both conserved end residues are part of each CDR3. A D gene is named only where the DNA matches it firmly. Size is stated for part of the rows, as once, few or many counts, or as a class when the clone is expanded.

TRBJ1-3	TRBV4-1	-	-	TGCGCCAGCAGCCAAGAATTCGAGGGGCTAGGAGGAAACACCATATATTTT	CASSQEFEGLGGNTIYF
TRBJ2-5	TRBV3-1/TRBV3-2	-	-	TGTGCCAGCAGCCGTCCGACTAAGGGAGGACAAGAGACCCAGTACTTC	CASSRPTKGGQETQYF
TRBJ1-2	TRBV28	-	-	TGTGCCAGCGTCCAGCAGGCGGCGAGGTATGGCTACACCTTC	CASVQQAARYGYTF
TRBJ1-3	TRBV18	-	-	TGTGCCAGCTCACCGGGGCTCTCTGGAAACACCATATATTTT	CASSPGLSGNTIYF
TRBJ1-2	TRBV7-8	-	-	TGTGCCAGCAGCTTAAATGCAGGCTATGGCTACACCTTC	CASSLNAGYGYTF
TRBJ1-5	TRBV28	-	-	TGTGCCAGCAGTTTATTAGCAGGGTTGAAGCGGCCCCAGCATTTT	CASSLLAGLKRPQHF
TRBJ1-2	TRBV6-5	TRBD1	-	TGTGCCAGCAGCTGGGACAGGGAGGGATATGGCTACACCTTC	CASSWDREGYGYTF
TRBJ2-1	TRBV6-6	-	-	TGTGCCAGCAGTCCCCCGGCCGGCCCGGTTTGGTCCTACAATGAGCAGTTCTTC	CASSPPAGPVWSYNEQFF
TRBJ2-7	TRBV27	TRBD2	-	TGTGCCAGCATGAAGCGGGGGTACTCCTACGAGCAGTACTTC	CASMKRGYSYEQYF
TRBJ1-6	TRBV6-2/TRBV6-3	TRBD1	-	TGTGCCAGCAGTCCAGGGACAGGGTTTGGACCCGGGCGGTCACCCCTCCACTTT	CASSPGTGFGPGRSPLHF
TRBJ1-1	TRBV5-1	TRBD1	few	TGCGCCAGCTACAAAACAGGGGCGAACACTGAAGCTTTCTTT	CASYKTGANTEAFF
TRBJ2-7	TRBV2	-	-	TGTGCCAGCAACCGACAGGTCTCCTACGAGCAGTACTTC	CASNRQVSYEQYF
TRBJ1-1	TRBV5-1	-	-	TGCGCCAGCAGCCAGAGAGGACTAGGTATGAACACTGAAGCTTTCTTT	CASSQRGLGMNTEAFF
TRBJ2-5	TRBV5-1	TRBD1	-	TGCGCCAGCAGCTTGTTGTTAGGGGGCGCCACGGAGACCCAGTACTTC	CASSLLLGGATETQYF
TRBJ2-7	TRBV7-6	-	-	TGTGCCAGCAACTCTAGTGGGAATGGGACTTTGAACTCCTACGAGCAGTACTTC	CASNSSGNGTLNSYEQYF
TRBJ1-5	TRBV28	-	-	TGTGCCAGCAGCTCGGGCAATCAGCCCCAGCATTTT	CASSSGNQPQHF
TRBJ1-3	TRBV2	-	-	TGTGCCAGCAATCTACCCCGGTCAGTTGCTGGAAACACCATATATTTT	CASNLPRSVAGNTIYF
TRBJ2-7	TRBV6-5	TRBD1	-	TGTGCCAGCAGCAGGACAGGGTCCTACGAGCAGTACTTC	CASSRTGSYEQYF
TRBJ2-3	TRBV24-1	TRBD1	-	TGTGCCACCAGTGACCTAGGGGGCGGCACAGATACGCAGTATTTT	CATSDLGGGTDTQYF
TRBJ2-7	TRBV5-5	-	-	TGTGCCAGCTCCCACTCATCAGGGGCCTACGAGCAGTACTTC	CASSHSSGAYEQYF
TRBJ1-6	TRBV27	-	-	TGTGCCAGCAGTCTAACAGGGTTAGGGTCACCCCTCCACTTT	CASSLTGLGSPLHF
TRBJ2-3	TRBV7-2	TRBD2	-	TGTGCCAGCAGCCTAGGGACTAGCAGAAGCACAGATACGCAGTATTTT	CASSLGTSRSTDTQYF
TRBJ1-2	TRBV24-1	TRBD1	-	TGTGCCACCAGTGATTCCGGGACAGGGTTTGGCTACACCTTC	CATSDSGTGFGYTF
TRBJ1-1	TRBV3-1/TRBV3-2	-	once	TGTGCCAGCAGCCTTCGACAGGCCGTGAACACTGAAGCTTTCTTT	CASSLRQAVNTEAFF
TRBJ1-2	TRBV6-5	-	-	TGTGCCAGCAGTTACTCTATACAAGATAACTATGGCTACACCTTC	CASSYSIQDNYGYTF
TRBJ1-5	TRBV2	-	-	TGTGCCAGCGGGACTATAGGAAGTCAGCCCCAGCATTTT	CASGTIGSQPQHF
TRBJ1-1	TRBV6-2/TRBV6-3	TRBD1	-	TGTGCCAGCAGTTACTCGACAGGGAAAACTGAAGCTTTCTTT	CASSYSTGKTEAFF
TRBJ2-1	TRBV19	TRBD2	-	TGTGCCAGTAGTATAGTCTATAGCGGGGGCTCCTACAATGAGCAGTTCTTC	CASSIVYSGGSYNEQFF
TRBJ1-3	TRBV28	TRBD1	-	TGTGCCAGCAGTGAGGACAGGGGGCGCGGAAACACCATATATTTT	CASSEDRGRGNTIYF
TRBJ2-5	TRBV28	-	-	TGTGCCAGCAGCGGGGCCCATGGCGGAGAGACCCAGTACTTC	CASSGAHGGETQYF
TRBJ1-5	TRBV19	-	-	TGTGCCAGTAGTATCCCTTCGGCCGTCCGGCCCCAGCATTTT	CASSIPSAVRPQHF
TRBJ1-5	TRBV5-6	-	-	TGTGCCAGCAGCTTGGGCGGGGACCAGCCCCAGCATTTT	CASSLGGDQPQHF
TRBJ1-1	TRBV7-9	-	once	TGTGCCAGCAGCTCCACATTGAACACTGAAGCTTTCTTT	CASSSTLNTEAFF
TRBJ1-1	TRBV6-2/TRBV6-3	TRBD1	-	TGTGCCAGCAGTTACTCGAGACAGGGTCTAATGAACACTGAAGCTTTCTTT	CASSYSRQGLMNTEAFF
TRBJ2-2	TRBV2	-	few	TGTGCCAGCAGTGTATCGGGGACCGGGGAGCTGTTTTTT	CASSVSGTGELFF
TRBJ2-4	TRBV27	-	-	TGTGCCAGCAGTTTAGGAGTCACAGGAGCAGCCAAAAACATTCAGTACTTC	CASSLGVTGAAKNIQYF
TRBJ1-1	TRBV11-2	TRBD1	once	TGTGCCAGCAGCTTTGGGACAGTGAACTCGAACACTGAAGCTTTCTTT	CASSFGTVNSNTEAFF
TRBJ1-3	TRBV5-1	-	-	TGCGCCAGCAGCTTGTCGGGGAATGGAAACACCATATATTTT	CASSLSGNGNTIYF
TRBJ1-2	TRBV19	-	-	TGTGCCAGTAGCGACATCCGGACACCACTTCACTATGGCTACACCTTC	CASSDIRTPLHYGYTF
TRBJ2-1	TRBV6-5	TRBD1	-	TGTGCCAGCAGCGTACAGGGGAAATTCGACAATGAGCAGTTCTTC	CASSVQGKFDNEQFF
TRBJ2-3	TRBV4-2	-	-	TGTGCCAGCAGCCAAGTAAGAAACCCTACCTCCACAGATACGCAGTATTTT	CASSQVRNPTSTDTQYF
TRBJ2-7	TRBV6-5	-	once	TGTGCCACAATGACGGACTCCTACGAGCAGTACTTC	CATMTDSYEQYF
TRBJ1-5	TRBV4-1	-	-	TGCGCCAGCAGCCAAGATGGGACGGGCTATCAGCCCCAGCATTTT	CASSQDGTGYQPQHF
TRBJ2-1	TRBV5-1	-	-	TGCGCCAGCAGCTGGGTCTTAACCGGGACTTATGAGCAGTTCTTC	CASSWVLTGTYEQFF
TRBJ2-3	TRBV4-1	TRBD2	-	TGCGCCAGCAGCCAATCCCCGCGGTCTAGCGGGGGGACAGATACGCAGTATTTT	CASSQSPRSSGGTDTQYF
TRBJ1-3	TRBV9	TRBD1	-	TGTGCCAGCAGCACCAGCGGGACAGCGAACACCATATATTTT	CASSTSGTANTIYF
TRBJ2-1	TRBV11-3	-	-	TGTGCCAGCAGCTTAGGGCAGGGAAAGGACAATGAGCAGTTCTTC	CASSLGQGKDNEQFF
TRBJ1-1	TRBV19	-	-	TGTGCCAGTAGTATAGCCGGGAGGGTGAACACTGAAGCTTTCTTT	CASSIAGRVNTEAFF
TRBJ2-7	TRBV30	-	-	TGTGCCTGGAGTTTTTCGGTTGGCGAGCAGTACTTC	CAWSFSVGEQYF
TRBJ2-7	TRBV18	-	-	TGTGCCAGCTCACCAGGATTAAGCTCCTACGAGCAGTACTTC	CASSPGLSSYEQYF
TRBJ1-2	TRBV2	TRBD1	-	TGTGCCAGCAGTCGACAGGGCTACTATGGCTACACCTTC	CASSRQGYYGYTF
TRBJ2-7	TRBV11-3	-	-	TGTGCCAGCAGCTTTCGAAGTGACTACGAGCAGTACTTC	CASSFRSDYEQYF
TRBJ2-2	TRBV5-6	TRBD1	-	TGTGCCAGCGGAATGGACAGGGCGAACACCGGGGAGCTGTTTTTT	CASGMDRANTGELFF
TRBJ2-2	TRBV6-5	-	-	TGTGCCAGCACTCGGGCGGTCCCCATAACCGGGGAGCTGTTTTTT	CASTRAVPITGELFF
TRBJ1-3	TRBV4-1	-	-	TGCGCCAGCAGCCAACGAGGCAGGGAAGGAAACACCATATATTTT	CASSQRGREGNTIYF
TRBJ1-5	TRBV2	-	-	TGTGCCAGCAGTGAGTTCCGGACAGTCAATAGCAATCAGCCCCAGCATTTT	CASSEFRTVNSNQPQHF
TRBJ1-2	TRBV25-1	TRBD1	-	TGTGCCAGCAGTGAATGGGGGACAGGGATGAACTATGGCTACACCTTC	CASSEWGTGMNYGYTF
TRBJ1-4	TRBV7-8	-	-	TGTGCCAGCAGCTTAGCGTTTGGGGCCTATAATGAAAAACTGTTTTTT	CASSLAFGAYNEKLFF
TRBJ1-5	TRBV9	-	few	TGTGCCAGCAGCGTAGGGGGTCGCAATCAGCCCCAGCATTTT	CASSVGGRNQPQHF